Listed here are 13 T cell receptor beta chains from one sample, sequenced in a study of blood T cells in healthy people across ages. Primers used in a second PCR of roughly 6 to 12 cycles were a sample-barcoded 5' primer and a J-beta primer mix. Via MiXCR, TCRdb re-called the 5' RACE reads, giving one row per CDR3 protein. In the table there are around 1.5 million distinct CDR3 sequences, roughly 60% of which are singletons. Sequencing was performed on blood. These receptors were taken from a man between 18 and 35 years old in good health.

The J gene is TRBJ2-5, the V gene TRBV11-2, with TRBD1 identical over 7 bases. The DNA end is a closer match to TRBJ2-7, so the J assignment may be wrong. CDR1 and CDR2 from the germline V gene are SGHAT and FQNNGV. CDR3 length: 14 residues. CDR3 DNA: TGTGCCAGCAGCATGGGACAGTGGTTGTACGAGCAGTACTTC. It encodes CASSMGQWLYEQYF.

The rearrangement uses TRBV3-1 and TRBJ2-7; the match to TRBD1 covers 7 bases. With 1 base clipped from V and 13 bases from J, the junction kept 4 bases outside the gene matches. This CDR3 region has 11 residues. Germline assignment: CDR1 LGHDT and CDR2 YNNKEL (reference sequence). CDR3 loop: CASSQGEGAYF. CDR3 bases: TGTGCCAGCAGCCAAGGAGAGGGGGCTTACTTC.

This clonotype was counted between two and nine times. The chain uses TRBV10-3 and TRBJ2-1, with TRBD2 matching 8 bases. Germline lookup yields CDR1 ENHRY and CDR2 SYGVKD. Unmatched junction bases numbered 3, after V lost 2 bases and J lost 3 bases. The CDR3 has 15 residues. The CDR3 nucleotides are TGTGCCATCAGTGAGGTCAGCGGGGGCTACAATGAGCAGTTCTTC. Its protein product is CAISEVSGGYNEQFF.

The V gene is TRBV12-3 or TRBV12-4, the J gene TRBJ1-3, with no clear D. The CDR3 covers 13 residues. The ends were cut back, 4 bases at V and 1 base at J, with 5 bases in the middle. CDR3 nucleotide sequence: TGTGCCAGCAGTTCACCTTCTGGAAACACCATATATTTT. Protein sequence: CASSSPSGNTIYF.

The chain employs TRBV5-6 and TRBJ2-5; D might be TRBD2 (6 bases). The V gene's germline CDR1 is SGHDT and CDR2 YYEEEE. The CDR3 covers 13 residues. V was trimmed by 7 bases and J by 5 bases, leaving 15 bases between them. The CDR3 nucleotides read TGTGCCAGCGCTGGGGGGAGAGCGGAGACCCAGTACTTC. This sequence encodes CASAGGRAETQYF.

The chain joins TRBV21-1 to TRBJ2-5; TRBD1 is taken as the D call from the table, unchecked against the DNA. TRBV21-1 is a known pseudogene. The CDR3 has 15 residues. The CDR3 region is CASSKAPKRGETQYF. CDR3 bases: TGTGCCAGCAGCAAAGCCCCCAAAAGGGGAGAGACCCAGTACTTC.

As concerns this clonotype: Germline is not matched at one junction end, which may reflect a read error. The rearrangement joins TRBV2 to TRBJ2-1, with D possibly TRBD1 on 5 matching bases. CDR3 length equals 12 residues. CDR1 is SNHLY, CDR2 FYNNEI, per germline. The CDR3 spells CACRVPNNEQFF. The CDR3 nucleotides are TGTGCCTGCAGGGTTCCCAACAATGAGCAGTTCTTC.

Here the CDR3 DNA reads TGTGCCAGCCGGAATCTGCGCGGGGGGGCATCAGATACGCAGTATTTT. Translation gives CASRNLRGGASDTQYF. The gene calls are TRBV27 and TRBJ2-3, with 9 bases matching TRBD2. The CDR3 loop spans 16 amino acids. V trimming: 8 bases; J trimming: 4 bases; junction bases outside the gene matches: 13. Germline V CDR1 and CDR2: MNHEY, SMNVEV (reference sequence).

The chain recombines TRBV4-1 with TRBJ2-4, with D possibly being TRBD1 (5 bases). The end of the DNA aligns better with TRBJ2-7, so the J call may be wrong. Germline V gene data show CDR1 as MGHRA and CDR2 as YSYEKL. CDR3 length: 15 residues. The CDR3 protein is CASSLNQGTTYEQYF. The CDR3 DNA follows: TGCGCCAGCAGCCTCAACCAGGGTACGACCTACGAGCAGTACTTC.

This clonotype came up a few times. J is TRBJ1-5 and V is TRBV20-1; D perhaps matches TRBD1 (6 bases). The V gene lost 3 bases and the J gene lost 3 bases, with 12 bases spanning the gap. The CDR3 loop spans 14 amino acids. The germline gives CDR1 DFQATT, CDR2 SNEGSKA (reference sequence). CDR3 residues: CSASRRGFNQPQHF. The CDR3, as DNA: TGCAGTGCTAGCAGGAGGGGGTTCAATCAGCCCCAGCATTTT.

This clonotype came up a few times. The chain couples TRBV20-1 to TRBJ1-2; maybe TRBD1 (5 bases). V lost 6 bases and J lost 3, with 11 bases in between. The germline V gene encodes CDR1 DFQATT and CDR2 SNEGSKA (reference sequence). CDR3 length equals 12 residues. The CDR3 DNA is TGCAGTGCACCGGCGGGGGACTATGGCTACACCTTC. It yields the protein CSAPAGDYGYTF.

This chain uses TRBV7-9 with TRBJ2-2; 9 nucleotides match TRBD2. The J segment lost 0 bases and the V segment lost 7 bases, leaving 9 bases of the junction unmatched. The germline gives CDR1 SEHNR, CDR2 FQNEAQ (reference sequence). CDR3 size: 17 residues. The CDR3 region is CASTGGSGRSNTGELFF. The CDR3 DNA is TGTGCCAGCACCGGTGGCAGCGGGAGGTCGAACACCGGGGAGCTGTTTTTT. Full variable domain (rest looked up from reference TRBV7-9 and TRBJ2-2): DTGVSQNPRHKITKRGQNVTFRCDPISEHNRLYWYRQTLGQGPEFLTYFQNEAQLEKSRLLSDRFSAERPKGSFSTLEIQRTEQGDSAMYLCASTGGSGRSNTGELFFGEGSRLTVL.

This clonotype was detected only a few times. The gene calls are TRBV20-1 and TRBJ2-7, with D possibly being TRBD2 (6 bases). The CDR3 totals 13 residues. Trimming shortened V by 8 bases and J by 4 bases, and 18 bases separated the two germline ends. CDR1 and CDR2 from the germline V gene are DFQATT and SNEGSKA (reference sequence). The CDR3 sequence is CSSPRERGYEQYF. The CDR3 DNA sequence: TGCAGTTCGCCACGGGAGAGAGGTTACGAGCAGTACTTC.